The T cell receptor beta chain under discussion was sequenced for a study of radiation and T cells in renal cell carcinoma. The J segment lost 8 bases and the V segment lost 5 bases, leaving 5 bases of the junction unmatched. In germline, CDR1 is MNHNY, CDR2 SVGAGI (reference sequence). The length of the CDR3 is 13 residues. Here immunoSEQ multiplex PCR was the method, and the copy in TCRdb shows in-frame clones only, minus some. The sample carries 100,000 to 150,000 clones, around 85% recorded once. Time point here: blood 2 weeks post-SBRT. Sample treatment: 15 Gy SBRT to primary tumor, nephrectomy 4 weeks later.

The chain carries TRBV6-6 and TRBJ2-2, with 7 positions matching TRBD1. This TCR derives from a man between 50 and 59 years old with renal cell carcinoma. The sequenced sample was blood, obtained from a patient whose treatment included radiotherapy and nephrectomy. The CDR3 sequence: CASSQTGAGELFF. The CDR3 bases are TGTGCCAGCAGTCAAACAGGGGCGGGGGAGCTGTTTTTT.